Listed here are 22 T cell receptor beta chains from one sample, sequenced in a study of tumor-infiltrating lymphocytes in glioblastoma multiforme. TCRB libraries came from RNA via three nested multiplex PCR rounds. One entry per CDR3 protein results from TCRdb running MiXCR on the multiplex PCR reads. The data hold about 12,000 distinct CDR3 sequences, with roughly 64% observed a single time. The sequencing sample was made of brain tumor tissue. These receptors all stem from a male donor with glioblastoma.

This clonotype showed up just once. The V and J genes are TRBV5-4 and TRBJ2-2; 11 bases are a match to TRBD2. The CDR3 spans 16 residues. CDR1 and CDR2 from the germline V gene are SGHNT and YYREEE (reference sequence). Trimming at V came to 10 bases and at J to 7 bases, leaving 15 bases not matched to a gene. The CDR3 reads CAGTFSGRARIGELFF. Here the CDR3 DNA reads TGTGCCGGTACCTTTAGCGGGAGGGCTAGGATCGGGGAGCTGTTTTTT.

The table lists this clonotype with many counts. The V gene is TRBV12-3 or TRBV12-4, the J gene TRBJ1-2; D is undetermined. This CDR3 spans 11 amino acids. V was trimmed by 5 bases and J by 5 bases, leaving 6 bases between them. The DNA of the CDR3 is TGTGCCAGCAGTCCATCATATGGCTACACCTTC. This encodes CASSPSYGYTF.

This clonotype was detected once. The rearrangement links TRBV10-3 to TRBJ2-5, with TRBD1 matching 12 bases. From germline, CDR1 is ENHRY and CDR2 SYGVKD. The CDR3 runs to 14 residues. The CDR3 sequence: CVTEPGQGAETQYF. For the CDR3, the DNA is TGTGTAACCGAACCGGGACAGGGGGCTGAGACCCAGTACTTC.

A note on this clonotype: At one boundary the junction diverges from the germline segment, which might be a read error. The V call is TRBV29-1, the J call TRBJ2-7; D may be TRBD1 (5 bases). Germline V gene data show CDR1 as SQVTM and CDR2 as ANQGSEA. The CDR3 runs 13 residues. In DNA form, the CDR3 reads TGCATCGTTGATGACCAGGGCTTCTACGAGCAGTACTTC. Translated, it gives CIVDDQGFYEQYF.

This clonotype occurred once. The J gene is TRBJ2-3, the V gene TRBV20-1; the match to TRBD2 covers 13 bases. CDR3 length: 18 residues. Germline values: CDR1 DFQATT, CDR2 SNEGSKA (reference sequence). V lost 3 bases and J lost 2; bases outside the gene matches: 11. CDR3 DNA sequence: TGCAGTGCTAGCGGGACTAGCGGGGTCGCACCAACCACAGATACGCAGTATTTT. This gives the protein CSASGTSGVAPTTDTQYF.

As concerns this clonotype: A read error is possible here, since a much larger clone lies one base away. V is TRBV7-9 and J is TRBJ1-4, with a tentative D call TRBD1 (6 bases). The germline V and J ends were trimmed by 2 bases and 6 bases, with 16 bases remaining between them. Looked up from germline, CDR1 is SEHNR and CDR2 is FQNEAQ (reference sequence). The CDR3 is 16 amino acids. This CDR3 reads CASSLMEQGWDEKLFF. The DNA of the CDR3 is TGTGCCAGCAGCTTAATGGAACAGGGTTGGGATGAAAAACTGTTTTTT.

This clonotype was counted a few times. The chain joins TRBV6-5 to TRBJ2-1, with a possible D match to TRBD2 (6 bases). Trimming removed 4 bases from V and 6 bases from J, with 16 bases in between. Germline assignment: CDR1 MNHEY and CDR2 SVGAGI. The CDR3 is 15 residues long. CDR3 nucleotide sequence: TGTGCCAGCAGTTTGGTAACAGGAGGGTTCAATGAGCAGTTCTTC. It specifies CASSLVTGGFNEQFF.

On this clonotype itself: The CDR3 end shows no conserved phenylalanine or tryptophan, and so a read error is likely. This chain links TRBV5-5 with TRBJ2-7, with 7 bases lining up with TRBD1. This CDR3 comprises 13 residues. CDR1 and CDR2 (germline): SGHKS, YYEKEE (reference sequence). The trim removed 3 bases at V and 4 bases at J, leaving 4 bases unmatched. CDR3 amino acids: CASSSGQMYEQYL. In DNA form, the CDR3 reads TGTGCCAGCAGCTCGGGACAGATGTACGAGCAGTACCTC.

This clonotype has just a few counts. A much bigger clone sits one base away, suggesting this may be a read error. The chain links TRBV20-1 to TRBJ1-2, with D perhaps TRBD1 (6 bases). Germline loops: CDR1 DFQATT, CDR2 SNEGSKA (reference sequence). Between the trimmed V and J ends, which lost 4 bases and 6 bases, there was a span of 12 bases. The CDR3 runs 12 residues. The CDR3 DNA follows: TGCAGTGCTAAGGGGGTTGTGGATGGCTACACCTTC. Translated, it gives CSAKGVVDGYTF.

This clonotype was picked up many times. DNA for the CDR3: TGTGCCTGGGAAAAGAGGGCCATGGAGCTGTTTTTT. Translation: CAWEKRAMELFF. This sequence joins TRBV30 and TRBJ1-4, with D maybe TRBD2 (5 bases). The J call may not be correct, given that the DNA end is closer to TRBJ2-2. The CDR3 consists of 12 residues. The germline V gene has CDR1 GTSNPN and CDR2 SVGIG (reference sequence).

The chain combines TRBV11-2 with TRBJ2-2; 8 bases are shared with TRBD1. V shed 5 bases, J shed 7 bases, and the junction held 12 bases outside the gene matches. The CDR3 is 16 amino acids. Germline V gene sequence: CDR1 SGHAT, CDR2 FQNNGV. CDR3 sequence reads: CASSPGQGAWGGELFF. In DNA form, the CDR3 reads TGTGCCAGCAGCCCAGGCCAGGGGGCTTGGGGCGGGGAGCTGTTTTTT.

Note on this clonotype: One junction end does not reproduce the germline sequence, and a read error may be involved. This sequence joins TRBV10-3 and TRBJ2-1; 7 bases agree with TRBD2. Germline V lookup: CDR1 ENHRY, CDR2 SYGVKD. This CDR3 contains 15 residues. This chain's CDR3 is CDISEPASGYNGQFF. Written as DNA, the CDR3 is TGTGACATCAGTGAGCCGGCTAGCGGCTACAATGGGCAGTTCTTC.

The rearrangement joins TRBV5-6 to TRBJ2-3; TRBD2 might be the D (5 bases). The V end lost 4 bases, the J end lost 7 bases, and 19 bases lay between the germline ends. CDR1 and CDR2 from the germline V gene are SGHDT and YYEEEE. CDR3 size: 15 residues. In DNA, the CDR3 is TGTGCCAGCAGCGGGCGCCTGGCGGGCTTCAATACGCAGTATTTT. Protein product: CASSGRLAGFNTQYF.

A remark on this clonotype: One end of the junction varies from germline; a read error may be responsible. The rearrangement uses TRBV29-1 and TRBJ2-1; D may correspond to TRBD1 or TRBD2 (7 bases each). The CDR3 is made up of 13 amino acids. Germline CDR1 SQVTM, CDR2 ANQGSEA. The CDR3 protein is CSARGGRGLRQFF. CDR3 bases: TGCAGCGCCAGGGGGGGACGGGGGTTACGGCAGTTTTTC.

This clonotype was recorded many times. This chain's CDR3 is CASSLVGEQYF. Here the CDR3 DNA reads TGTGCCAGCAGCTTAGTGGGCGAGCAGTACTTC. The rearrangement uses TRBV11-2 and TRBJ2-7; D gene uncertain. Germline V gives CDR1 SGHAT, CDR2 FQNNGV. Between the trimmed V and J ends, which lost 1 base and 6 bases, there was a span of 4 bases. CDR3 size: 11 residues. Combining the CDR3 with reference TRBV11-2 and TRBJ2-7 gives the whole variable domain EAGVAQSPRYKIIEKRQSVAFWCNPISGHATLYWYQQILGQGPKLLIQFQNNGVVDDSQLPKDRFSAERLKGVDSTLKIQPAKLEDSAVYLCASSLVGEQYFGPGTRLTVT.

Note on this clonotype: A junction end diverges from the germline sequence, so it may reflect a read error. This CDR3 is CVSSPSLSYNEQFF. The CDR3 DNA sequence: TGTGTCAGCAGCCCCTCTTTGTCCTACAATGAGCAGTTCTTC. The V call is TRBV6-2 or TRBV6-3, the J call TRBJ2-1; D unresolved. This CDR3 comprises 14 residues. Germline V lookup: CDR1 MNHEY, CDR2 SVGEGT.

Points on this clonotype: The junction differs from germline at one of its ends, possibly a read error. The V call is TRBV29-1, the J call TRBJ2-7; possible D gene TRBD1, 5 bases. CDR3 length: 13 residues. The germline V gene encodes CDR1 SQVTM and CDR2 ANQGSEA. CDR3 nucleotide sequence: TGCAGCATTGATGATCAGGGCTCCTACGAGCAGTACTTC. Amino acids: CSIDDQGSYEQYF.

In this sample, this clonotype is medium-sized. This chain uses TRBV4-1 with TRBJ2-3; the D gene is possibly TRBD2 (5 bases). Trimming took 2 bases from V and 5 from J, leaving 11 bases between them. Germline V gene sequence: CDR1 MGHRA, CDR2 YSYEKL. CDR3 length equals 14 residues. CDR3 region: CASSQSGFGDTQYF. Here the CDR3 DNA reads TGCGCCAGCAGCCAATCGGGGTTTGGAGATACGCAGTATTTT.

Details on this clonotype: A read error may produce the germline difference seen at one junction end. The V call is TRBV11-1, the J call TRBJ2-1, with D uncertain. The CDR3 covers 12 residues. Germline V gene data show CDR1 as SGHAT and CDR2 as FQDESV (reference sequence). CDR3 DNA: TGTGCCATGAGCTTAATTGGGGATGAACAGTTCTTC. Protein product: CAMSLIGDEQFF.

A remark on this clonotype: The junction departs from the called germline gene at one end, perhaps through a read error. CDR3 residues: CASSQEGTGWGSYDQYF. Written as DNA, the CDR3 is TGTGCCAGCAGCCAAGAGGGGACAGGGTGGGGCTCCTACGATCAGTACTTC. The rearrangement links TRBV4-2 to TRBJ2-7; 9 bases are a match to TRBD1. This CDR3 is 17 amino acids long. Germline loops: CDR1 LGHNA, CDR2 YNFKEQ.

Comment on this clonotype: A junction end diverges from the germline sequence, so it may reflect a read error. The chain recombines TRBV11-2 with TRBJ2-7, with a tentative D call TRBD2 (6 bases). The CDR3 loop spans 15 amino acids. CDR1 is SGHAT and CDR2 is FQNNGV in the germline V gene. This CDR3 reads CASSPGLAAFYEQYF. Written as DNA, the CDR3 is TGTGCAAGCAGCCCAGGCTTAGCGGCTTTTTACGAGCAGTACTTC. Supplemented by reference TRBV11-2 and TRBJ2-7, the full variable domain reads EAGVAQSPRYKIIEKRQSVAFWCNPISGHATLYWYQQILGQGPKLLIQFQNNGVVDDSQLPKDRFSAERLKGVDSTLKIQPAKLEDSAVYLCASSPGLAAFYEQYFGPGTRLTVT.

This clonotype was seen repeatedly, ten times or more. J is TRBJ2-1 and V is TRBV5-1; D perhaps matches TRBD2 (5 bases). Germline V gene data show CDR1 as SGHRS and CDR2 as YFSETQ. Trimming cost V 5 bases and J 4 bases, with 16 bases left between them. This CDR3 comprises 15 residues. CDR3 sequence: CASRYSLGDYNEQFF. The DNA of the CDR3 is TGCGCCAGCAGATACAGTCTCGGGGATTACAATGAGCAGTTCTTC.